One sample yielded the 24 T cell receptor beta chains listed below, sequenced in a study of T cell clones after liver transplantation. Method: immunoSEQ multiplex PCR; TCRdb's copy keeps in-frame clones and lacks some. This table has about 12,000 clones, nearly 75% appearing once. This specimen consisted of CD8+ T cells from blood, obtained at the 22-month timepoint. These receptors came from a human patient who received a liver transplant. Some T cells may be the graft donor's.

This chain links TRBV5-4 with TRBJ1-4, with 7 bases lining up with TRBD1. Germline lookup yields CDR1 SGHNT and CDR2 YYREEE (reference sequence). The CDR3 is made up of 15 amino acids. With 0 bases clipped from V and 6 bases from J, the junction kept 5 bases outside the gene matches. The CDR3 spells CASSLDRGEDEKLFF. The CDR3 DNA follows: TGTGCCAGCAGCTTGGACAGGGGAGAAGATGAAAAACTGTTTTTT.

The J gene is TRBJ2-3, the V gene TRBV7-3; D assignment may be TRBD1 or TRBD2 (5 bases each). V lost 2 bases and J 5 bases, leaving 14 bases between the germline ends. The germline V gene has CDR1 SGHTA and CDR2 FQGTGA. CDR3 length: 15 residues. The CDR3 protein is CASSLLLGPQDTQYF. CDR3 nucleotide sequence: TGTGCCAGCAGCTTATTGCTGGGACCGCAAGATACGCAGTATTTT. Combining the CDR3 with reference TRBV7-3 and TRBJ2-3 gives the whole variable domain GAGVSQTPSNKVTEKGKYVELRCDPISGHTALYWYRQSLGQGPEFLIYFQGTGAADDSGLPNDRFFAVRPEGSVSTLKIQRTERGDSAVYLCASSLLLGPQDTQYFGPGTRLTVL.

This clone appeared a single time. The chain links TRBV4-3 to TRBJ2-3, with D possibly being TRBD2 (6 bases). V lost 0 bases and J lost 2, with 15 bases in between. This CDR3 contains 17 residues. The germline V gene encodes CDR1 LGHNA and CDR2 YSLEER. CDR3 protein: CASSQDPTSSPTDTQYF. CDR3 nucleotides: TGCGCCAGCAGCCAAGATCCCACTAGCTCGCCCACAGATACGCAGTATTTT.

The CDR3 nucleotides read TGTGCCAGCAGTGCTTGGACAGGGTCCTATAGCAATCAGCCCCAGCATTTT. The encoded protein is CASSAWTGSYSNQPQHF. This chain joins TRBV6-1 and TRBJ1-5; 8 bases are shared with TRBD1. CDR3 length: 17 amino acids. The germline CDR1 and CDR2 sequences are MNHNS and SASEGT. Trimming took 4 bases from V and 0 from J; bases not matched to a gene: 8.

The chain combines TRBV7-2 with TRBJ2-2; a possible D gene is TRBD1 (6 bases). Trimming shortened V by 6 bases and J by 5 bases, and 16 bases separated the two germline ends. This CDR3 is built from 15 residues. The germline V gene encodes CDR1 SGHTA and CDR2 FQGNSA. In nucleotides, the CDR3 is TGTGCCAGCAGGATGACAGGTCTAGCTACCGGGGAGCTGTTTTTT. Protein: CASRMTGLATGELFF.

The DNA of the CDR3 is TGTGCCACTGATGACAGGGGTATTAAGGACACTGAAGCTTTCTTT. Its protein is CATDDRGIKDTEAFF. The chain combines TRBV7-9 with TRBJ1-1, with 8 positions matching TRBD1. The CDR3 extends over 15 amino acids. J was trimmed by 3 bases and V by 10 bases; bases with no gene match: 13. Germline V CDR1 and CDR2: SEHNR, FQNEAQ (reference sequence). Using reference TRBV7-9 and TRBJ1-1 for the parts outside the CDR3, the full variable domain is DTGVSQNPRHKITKRGQNVTFRCDPISEHNRLYWYRQTLGQGPEFLTYFQNEAQLEKSRLLSDRFSAERPKGSFSTLEIQRTEQGDSAMYLCATDDRGIKDTEAFFGQGTRLTVV.

V is TRBV6-5 and J is TRBJ2-5, with D perhaps matching TRBD2 (5 bases). CDR1 and CDR2 (germline): MNHEY, SVGAGI. This CDR3 has 15 residues. The germline V and J ends were trimmed by 0 bases and 4 bases, with 12 bases remaining between them. CDR3 DNA sequence: TGTGCCAGCAGTTACTCGAACGGGGTCGGAGAGACCCAGTACTTC. This sequence encodes CASSYSNGVGETQYF.

The chain has TRBV11-2 and TRBJ1-3; D may be TRBD1 (5 bases). V was clipped by 5 bases and J by 1 base, with 15 bases between them. There are 16 residues in the CDR3. Germline V gene sequence: CDR1 SGHAT, CDR2 FQNNGV. The CDR3 sequence is CASSPLGGSSGNTIYF. The CDR3 region has the DNA TGTGCCAGCAGCCCTCTTGGGGGAAGTTCTGGAAACACCATATATTTT.

The sample holds a few counts of this clone. V usage is TRBV9 and J usage is TRBJ2-3; D not resolved. Germline CDR1 is SGDLS and CDR2 is YYNGEE. Trimming took 0 bases from V and 4 from J, leaving 6 bases between them. This CDR3 region has 13 residues. The CDR3 protein is CASSVGNPDTQYF. CDR3 coding DNA: TGTGCCAGCAGCGTAGGGAACCCAGATACGCAGTATTTT. The variable domain in full, completed from reference TRBV9 and TRBJ2-3, reads DSGVTQTPKHLITATGQRVTLRCSPRSGDLSVYWYQQSLDQGLQFLIQYYNGEERAKGNILERFSAQQFPDLHSELNLSSLELGDSALYFCASSVGNPDTQYFGPGTRLTVL.

The chain links TRBV5-5 to TRBJ2-7, with 8 bases fitting TRBD2. Trimming took 0 bases from V and 4 from J; bases not matched to a gene: 6. The CDR3 contains 15 residues. CDR1 is SGHKS and CDR2 is YYEKEE in the germline V gene (reference sequence). CDR3 sequence reads: CASSLADTSGYEQYF. Here the CDR3 DNA reads TGTGCCAGCAGCTTGGCCGATACTAGCGGTTACGAGCAGTACTTC.

This clone has only one observation. The chain links TRBV27 to TRBJ1-6, with 10 bases that match TRBD1. Germline CDR1 reads MNHEY; CDR2 reads SMNVEV (reference sequence). Trimming cost V 5 bases and J 7 bases; bases outside gene matches: 11. This CDR3 is built from 17 residues. This CDR3 reads CASSPGTGAYWNSPLHF. In nucleotides, the CDR3 is TGTGCCAGCAGTCCAGGGACAGGGGCGTACTGGAATTCACCCCTCCACTTT.

The V gene is TRBV5-1, the J gene TRBJ2-7, with unresolved D. This CDR3 region has 12 residues. Germline V CDR1 and CDR2: SGHRS, YFSETQ. Deletions cut 4 bases from V and 0 bases from J, with 5 bases between. CDR3 sequence (DNA): TGCGCCAGCAGCCCGAACTCCTACGAGCAGTACTTC. Translation gives CASSPNSYEQYF.

The genes are TRBV6-6 and TRBJ2-7; the D gene is possibly TRBD2 (5 bases). The germline CDR1 and CDR2 sequences are MNHNY and SVGAGI (reference sequence). Trimming left V 2 bases short and J 1 base short, with 9 bases between. The CDR3 covers 14 residues. CDR3 sequence: CASSYRDSSYEQYF. The CDR3 DNA is TGTGCCAGCAGTTACCGGGATTCTTCCTACGAGCAGTACTTC.

The chain employs TRBV7-2 and TRBJ2-2; D perhaps matches TRBD2 (6 bases). Germline CDR1 is SGHTA and CDR2 is FQGNSA. Trimming cost V 5 bases and J 7 bases, with 17 bases left between them. The CDR3 loop spans 15 amino acids. The CDR3: CASSAGTALVGELFF. The CDR3 DNA follows: TGTGCCAGCAGCGCCGGGACTGCCCTCGTCGGGGAGCTGTTTTTT.

V gene TRBV4-1 combines with J gene TRBJ2-7; D is uncertain. V was pared by 1 base and J by 0 bases, with 10 bases between. Germline CDR1 reads MGHRA; CDR2 reads YSYEKL. This CDR3 has 15 residues. CDR3 in amino acids: CASSQGTAVSYEQYF. For the CDR3, the DNA is TGCGCCAGCAGCCAAGGGACGGCAGTCTCCTACGAGCAGTACTTC.

The chain has TRBV5-5 and TRBJ2-7; unclear D gene. The V and J ends lost 3 bases and 6 bases respectively, with 16 bases between them. CDR3 length: 14 amino acids. CDR1 and CDR2 (germline): SGHKS, YYEKEE (reference sequence). CDR3 sequence (DNA): TGTGCCAGCAGCTCGGCCGGTCCCTGGGGCGAGCAGTACTTC. Translation: CASSSAGPWGEQYF.

The chain uses TRBV12-1 and TRBJ1-4. TRBV12-1 is a pseudogene locus. The CDR3 has 8 amino acids. The DNA for the CDR3 is TGTGCCGGGCGCTGGGGGGTTTTT. Encoded protein: CAGRWGVF.

This clone was observed a single time. With a far larger clone one base away, a read error is the likely cause. This chain joins TRBV7-9 and TRBJ2-5; possibly TRBD1 for D (5 bases). The CDR3 extends over 15 amino acids. Germline assignment: CDR1 SEHNR and CDR2 FQNEAQ (reference sequence). The V gene lost 7 bases and the J gene lost 0 bases, with 15 bases spanning the gap. The chain's CDR3 is CASNKLTVDQETQYF. The CDR3, as DNA: TGTGCCAGCAATAAATTGACAGTGGACCAAGAGACCCAGTACTTC.

The J gene is TRBJ2-7, the V gene TRBV19; maybe TRBD2 (6 bases). The CDR3 contains 14 residues. The ends were cut back, 1 base at V and 0 bases at J, with 7 bases in the middle. Germline V gene data show CDR1 as LNHDA and CDR2 as SQIVND (reference sequence). The CDR3: CASSIGGASYEQYF. The DNA of the CDR3 is TGTGCCAGTAGTATAGGCGGGGCCTCCTACGAGCAGTACTTC. Supplemented by reference TRBV19 and TRBJ2-7, the full variable domain reads DGGITQSPKYLFRKEGQNVTLSCEQNLNHDAMYWYRQDPGQGLRLIYYSQIVNDFQKGDIAEGYSVSREKKESFPLTVTSAQKNPTAFYLCASSIGGASYEQYFGPGTRLTVT.

In its sample, this clone is medium-sized. The DNA of the CDR3 is TGTGCCAGCAGTTACCCGGATGAGCAGTTCTTC. It yields the protein CASSYPDEQFF. The J gene is TRBJ2-1, the V gene TRBV6-1; D is unclear. V lost 5 bases and J lost 8, with 7 bases in between. CDR1 is MNHNS, CDR2 SASEGT, per germline. This CDR3 has 11 residues.

The DNA of the CDR3 is TGCAGCGTTGAAGTCTTGGGCAGGGCAGATGCTTTCTTT. Amino acid sequence: CSVEVLGRADAFF. V is TRBV29-1 and J is TRBJ1-1; maybe TRBD1 (5 bases). V was pared by 1 base and J by 11 bases, with 17 bases between. This CDR3 comprises 13 residues. Germline CDR1 is SQVTM and CDR2 is ANQGSEA. Based on the CDR3 plus reference TRBV29-1 and TRBJ1-1, the full variable domain is SAVISQKPSRDICQRGTSLTIQCQVDSQVTMMFWYRQQPGQSLTLIATANQGSEATYESGFVIDKFPISRPNLTFSTLTVSNMSPEDSSIYLCSVEVLGRADAFFGQGTRLTVV.

The genes are TRBV6-5 and TRBJ2-1; TRBD1 agrees at 7 bases. The germline V gene has CDR1 MNHEY and CDR2 SVGAGI. This CDR3 region has 13 residues. V dropped 5 bases and J dropped 6; count of bases not matched to a gene: 4. In DNA form, the CDR3 reads TGTGCCAGCAGTGAGAACAGGGGCAATGAGCAGTTCTTC. Translated: CASSENRGNEQFF.

This clone was detected only once. This chain uses TRBV7-9 with TRBJ2-1; a possible D gene is TRBD2 (6 bases). CDR1 is SEHNR and CDR2 is FQNEAQ in the germline V gene (reference sequence). The CDR3 sequence is 17 residues long. V was cut by 3 bases and J by 10 bases, with 25 bases left in between. For the CDR3, the DNA is TGTGCCAGCAGCTTCGGTAGAACTAGCCCTCAAGGGAGCGAGCAGTTCTTC. This gives the protein CASSFGRTSPQGSEQFF.

V is TRBV25-1 and J is TRBJ2-7, with D unresolved. CDR1 and CDR2 (germline): MGHDK, SYGVNS. This CDR3 comprises 14 residues. The ends were cut back, 3 bases at V and 2 bases at J, with 11 bases in the middle. This CDR3 is CASSDAVSPYEQYF. The CDR3 bases are TGTGCCAGCAGTGACGCGGTCAGCCCCTACGAGCAGTACTTC.